Described below is a single T cell receptor beta chain sequence and its context. Its specificity is unknown. These data come from a study of OX40 agonist ivuxolimab in advanced cancers. Whole-study findings and limits: Clonal expansion was among the lowest in partial responders at 0.1-3.0 mg/kg, especially CD8+. CD4+ and CD8+ T cells in blood underwent clonal expansion by week 6 at 0.1 to 3.0 mg/kg.

The data were produced by immunoSEQ multiplex PCR, yet TCRdb's version contains in-frame clones alone and is incomplete. Altogether roughly 83,000 clones are present, around 90% being singletons, with the ten largest covering roughly 8.4%. Patients with autoimmune history or systemic immunosuppression were excluded. Drawing of blood for sampling happened at baseline, at cycle 4 day 1, and at cycle 7 day 1. The CDR3 covers 12 residues. Trimming pared 3 bases from V and 3 bases from J, leaving 8 bases between. CDR1 and CDR2 from the germline V gene are GTSNPN and SVGIG (reference sequence). This chain joins TRBV30 and TRBJ1-2; unclear D gene. The material was CD4+ or CD8+ T cells sorted from blood, obtained in a trial of the OX40 agonist ivuxolimab. The sequence derives from an adult with an advanced solid tumor such as melanoma, head and neck, liver or kidney cancer. CDR3 sequence: CAWSPLDYGYTF. As DNA, the CDR3 is TGTGCCTGGAGCCCTTTGGACTATGGCTACACCTTC.